This entry lists 21 T cell receptor beta chains sequenced from one sample in a study of blood T cell repertoires in COVID-19. Libraries were prepared by immunoSEQ multiplex PCR; TCRdb keeps only in-frame clonotypes and omits some of them. This sample has just over 300,000 clones, with roughly 87% found just once. The specimen was peripheral blood. These receptors originate from a man aged 18 to 29 with active or convalescent COVID-19.

This rearrangement joins TRBV14 to TRBJ2-2; 9 bases match TRBD2. Losses at the gene ends were 4 bases for V and 7 bases for J; bases not matched to a gene: 7. The CDR3 covers 15 residues. CDR1 is SGHDN, CDR2 FVKESK, per germline. The CDR3 nucleotides read TGTGCCAGCAGCCGTCAGCGGGAGGAGGTCGGGGAGCTGTTTTTT. This sequence encodes CASSRQREEVGELFF.

V is TRBV28 and J is TRBJ1-6; no clear D. Trimming shortened V by 5 bases and J by 5 bases, and 4 bases separated the two germline ends. CDR3 length: 12 residues. The germline gives CDR1 MDHEN, CDR2 SYDVKM. This CDR3 is CASSNNNSPLHF. CDR3 bases: TGTGCCAGCAGTAACAATAATTCACCCCTCCACTTT.

The chain joins TRBV7-2 to TRBJ2-4, with TRBD1 matching over 11 bases. V lost 5 bases, J lost 6 bases, and 9 bases stayed unmatched. CDR1 SGHTA and CDR2 FQGNSA come from the germline V gene. There are 16 residues in the CDR3. The CDR3 nucleotides are TGTGCCAGCAGCCCCTCCGGGACAGGGGGGACAAACATTCAGTACTTC. It yields the protein CASSPSGTGGTNIQYF.

For this clone: Germline and junction disagree at one end, which may indicate a read error. This chain connects TRBV7-8 to TRBJ2-1, with 8 nucleotides matching TRBD1. The CDR3 totals 11 residues. The germline CDR1 and CDR2 sequences are SGHVS and FQNEAQ. CDR3 region: CASSLNRDRLF. The CDR3 nucleotides read TGTGCCAGCAGCTTAAATCGGGACAGGCTCTTC.

The chain recombines TRBV29-1 with TRBJ1-5, with 7 bases lining up with TRBD1. Germline V gene data show CDR1 as SQVTM and CDR2 as ANQGSEA. This CDR3 contains 15 residues. V shed 8 bases, J shed 0 bases, and the junction held 10 bases outside the gene matches. The CDR3 here is CSKRQGRDSNQPQHF. CDR3 bases: TGCAGCAAACGACAGGGTAGAGATAGCAATCAGCCCCAGCATTTT.

The genes are TRBV2 and TRBJ2-3; tentative D call: TRBD2 (6 bases). The CDR3 is made up of 13 amino acids. V was trimmed by 8 bases and J by 4 bases, leaving 13 bases between them. Germline assignment: CDR1 SNHLY and CDR2 FYNNEI. Here the CDR3 reads CASPEEGADTQYF. CDR3 bases: TGTGCCAGCCCTGAGGAGGGCGCAGATACGCAGTATTTT.

This chain uses TRBV5-6 with TRBJ2-7; a possible D gene is TRBD2 (6 bases). Germline CDR1 SGHDT, CDR2 YYEEEE. With 3 bases removed from V and 7 bases from J, the gap between germline ends came to 17 bases. There are 14 residues in the CDR3. This CDR3 reads CASSSRDFYLEQYF. The CDR3 coding sequence is TGTGCCAGCAGCTCCCGGGACTTCTATTTGGAGCAGTACTTC. Combining the CDR3 with reference TRBV5-6 and TRBJ2-7 gives the whole variable domain DAGVTQSPTHLIKTRGQQVTLRCSPKSGHDTVSWYQQALGQGPQFIFQYYEEEERQRGNFPDRFSGHQFPNYSSELNVNALLLGDSALYLCASSSRDFYLEQYFGPGTRLTVT.

The chain combines TRBV11-3 with TRBJ2-2; 8 bases map to TRBD2. V gave up 5 bases and J gave up 6 bases; unmatched junction bases: 5. The length of the CDR3 is 14 residues. Germline loops: CDR1 SGHNT, CDR2 YENEEA. CDR3 residues: CASSPGLGAGELFF. The DNA for the CDR3 is TGTGCCAGCAGCCCGGGACTAGGAGCCGGGGAGCTGTTTTTT. Variable domain in full (rest from reference TRBV11-3 and TRBJ2-2): EAGVVQSPRYKIIEKKQPVAFWCNPISGHNTLYWYLQNLGQGPELLIRYENEEAVDDSQLPKDRFSAERLKGVDSTLKIQPAELGDSAVYLCASSPGLGAGELFFGEGSRLTVL.

V and J are TRBV7-6 and TRBJ2-7; D uncertain. Deletions cut 1 base from V and 0 bases from J, with 7 bases between. Germline V gene data show CDR1 as SGHVS and CDR2 as FNYEAQ. There are 14 residues in the CDR3. The CDR3 DNA is TGTGCCAGCAGCTTAGAAGCAGGCTCCTACGAGCAGTACTTC. Residues: CASSLEAGSYEQYF.

The chain employs TRBV14 and TRBJ2-1; 11 bases fit TRBD1. Looked up from germline, CDR1 is SGHDN and CDR2 is FVKESK. The CDR3 loop spans 20 amino acids. V lost 4 bases, J lost 4 bases, and 18 bases stayed unmatched. The CDR3 bases are TGTGCCAGCAGCCCGCGGACAGGGGGCGGGATAGCGGGAGTTTACAATGAGCAGTTCTTC. Translating it yields CASSPRTGGGIAGVYNEQFF.

In its sample, this clone was seen a few times. The chain joins TRBV6-6 to TRBJ2-1, with D perhaps TRBD2 (5 bases). The CDR3 is made up of 16 amino acids. The V and J ends lost 6 bases and 0 bases respectively, with 15 bases between them. Germline V gene sequence: CDR1 MNHNY, CDR2 SVGAGI (reference sequence). CDR3 nucleotides: TGTGCCAGCAGACGAGAGCGGAGGAGCTCCTACAATGAGCAGTTCTTC. Translating it yields CASRRERRSSYNEQFF.

The genes are TRBV4-2 and TRBJ2-7; D may be TRBD1 (6 bases). V was cut by 5 bases and J by 3 bases, with 17 bases left in between. The CDR3 has 15 residues. CDR1 is LGHNA and CDR2 is YNFKEQ in the germline V gene. For the CDR3, the DNA is TGTGCCAGCAGCAGATCCCCGGACAGAGTCTACGAGCAGTACTTC. The encoded protein is CASSRSPDRVYEQYF.

The chain carries TRBV4-1 and TRBJ1-5; D is undetermined. Germline assignment: CDR1 MGHRA and CDR2 YSYEKL. This CDR3 is 15 amino acids long. The V gene lost 0 bases and the J gene lost 7 bases, with 13 bases spanning the gap. CDR3 sequence reads: CASSQEAQMVQPQHF. The CDR3 DNA follows: TGCGCCAGCAGCCAAGAGGCCCAGATGGTCCAGCCCCAGCATTTT.

The gene calls are TRBV7-2 and TRBJ2-3, with no clear D. CDR3 size: 12 residues. Germline V lookup: CDR1 SGHTA, CDR2 FQGNSA. V lost 7 bases to trimming and J lost 3 bases, with 8 bases between them. CDR3 sequence (DNA): TGTGCCAGCAAAACGGAGACAGATACGCAGTATTTT. This translates into CASKTETDTQYF. The complete variable domain, with remaining parts taken from reference TRBV7-2 and TRBJ2-3, reads GAGVSQSPSNKVTEKGKDVELRCDPISGHTALYWYRQSLGQGLEFLIYFQGNSAPDKSGLPSDRFSAERTGGSVSTLTIQRTQQEDSAVYLCASKTETDTQYFGPGTRLTVL.

The genes are TRBV3-1 (or the pseudogene TRBV3-2) and TRBJ2-2, with D possibly being TRBD1 (6 bases). V lost 2 bases and J 2 bases, leaving 9 bases between the germline ends. Germline CDR1 is LGHDT and CDR2 is YNNKEL (reference sequence). This CDR3 region has 15 residues. The CDR3 DNA sequence: TGTGCCAGCAGCCAATCCAGGGGAAACACCGGGGAGCTGTTTTTT. This gives the protein CASSQSRGNTGELFF.

The genes are TRBV9 and TRBJ2-3, with 8 bases matching TRBD2. Germline V CDR1 and CDR2: SGDLS, YYNGEE. There are 15 residues in the CDR3. The V segment lost 1 base and the J segment 2 bases; nucleotides outside the gene matches: 3. CDR3 protein: CASSVKAGATDTQYF. CDR3 nucleotides: TGTGCCAGCAGCGTAAAAGCGGGGGCCACAGATACGCAGTATTTT.

This chain uses TRBV19 with TRBJ1-2; D may be TRBD1 (5 bases). The V gene's germline CDR1 is LNHDA and CDR2 SQIVND (reference sequence). The CDR3 has 12 amino acids. V was cut by 6 bases and J by 8 bases, with 13 bases left in between. The chain's CDR3 is CASRTGEGGYTF. CDR3 DNA: TGTGCCAGTAGGACGGGGGAGGGCGGCTACACCTTC.

This clone was detected once. The chain is built from TRBV3-1 (or the pseudogene TRBV3-2) and TRBJ2-5, with a weak D call TRBD1 (5 bases). The ends were cut back, 1 base at V and 0 bases at J, with 12 bases in the middle. The V gene's germline CDR1 is LGHDT and CDR2 YNNKEL (reference sequence). The CDR3 is made up of 16 amino acids. The CDR3, as DNA: TGTGCCAGCAGCCAAGTCAGGACAATCTACCAAGAGACCCAGTACTTC. It yields the protein CASSQVRTIYQETQYF.

The chain joins TRBV5-8 to TRBJ1-1, with TRBD1 matching over 7 bases. Germline lookup yields CDR1 SGHTS and CDR2 YDEGEE. With 3 bases clipped from V and 0 bases from J, the junction kept 5 bases outside the gene matches. This CDR3 is 15 amino acids long. As DNA, the CDR3 is TGTGCCAGCAGCTCACCAGGGGGTCTGAACACTGAAGCTTTCTTT. The encoded protein is CASSSPGGLNTEAFF.

This clone was counted a few times. J is TRBJ1-6 and V is TRBV12-3 or TRBV12-4; D perhaps matches TRBD1 (5 bases). V was pared by 6 bases and J by 9 bases, with 12 bases between. CDR3 length equals 13 residues. CDR3 in DNA: TGTGCCAGCAGCCCGGGACTGAGTTCACCCCTCCACTTT. Its translation is CASSPGLSSPLHF.

This clone was observed once. CDR3 amino acids: CASTGHIDTDTQYF. CDR3 nucleotide sequence: TGCGCCAGCACAGGACACATCGACACAGATACGCAGTATTTT. The gene calls are TRBV5-1 and TRBJ2-3; TRBD1 is a possible D gene (5 bases). This CDR3 is 14 amino acids long. From germline, CDR1 is SGHRS and CDR2 YFSETQ. V gave up 6 bases and J gave up 2 bases, with 13 bases separating them.